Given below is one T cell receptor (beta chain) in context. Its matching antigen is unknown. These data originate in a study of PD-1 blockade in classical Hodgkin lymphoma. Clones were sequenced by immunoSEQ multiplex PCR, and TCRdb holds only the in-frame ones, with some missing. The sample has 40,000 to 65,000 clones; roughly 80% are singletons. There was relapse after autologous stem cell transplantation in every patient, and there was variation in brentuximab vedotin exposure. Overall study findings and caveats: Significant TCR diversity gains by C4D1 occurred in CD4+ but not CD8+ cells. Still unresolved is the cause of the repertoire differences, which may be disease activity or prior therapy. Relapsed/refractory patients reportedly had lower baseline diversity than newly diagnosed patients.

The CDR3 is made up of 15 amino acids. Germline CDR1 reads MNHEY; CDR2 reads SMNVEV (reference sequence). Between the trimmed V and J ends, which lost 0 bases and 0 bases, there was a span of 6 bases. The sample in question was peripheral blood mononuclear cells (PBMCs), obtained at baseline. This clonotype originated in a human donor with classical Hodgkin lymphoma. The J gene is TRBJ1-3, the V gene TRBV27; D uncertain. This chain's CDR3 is CASSLSGASGNTIYF. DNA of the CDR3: TGTGCCAGCAGTTTATCCGGTGCCTCTGGAAACACCATATATTTT.